This T cell receptor beta chain was sequenced for a study of blood T cell repertoires in COVID-19. Overall study: Sites in the United States, Italy and Spain provided acute and convalescent COVID-19 samples. T cells, B-cell-depleted T cells, or PBMCs supplied cDNA or gDNA.

This CDR3 comprises 18 residues. Germline CDR1 is LGHDT and CDR2 is YNNKEL (reference sequence). Unmatched junction bases numbered 12, after V lost 1 base and J lost 5 bases. TCRdb's copy holds only in-frame clones and misses some; the assay was immunoSEQ multiplex PCR. The table lists over 150,000 clones, approximately 87% of them singletons. The sequencing sample was made of peripheral blood. The clonotype was recovered from a woman in her sixties or seventies with COVID-19, enrolled during active disease. This chain links TRBV3-1 (or the pseudogene TRBV3-2) with TRBJ2-5; TRBD2 matches at 11 bases. CDR3: CASSQASLAGGRGETQYF. In DNA form, the CDR3 reads TGTGCCAGCAGCCAAGCTTCGCTAGCGGGGGGCCGGGGGGAGACCCAGTACTTC.